The T cell receptor beta chain under discussion was sequenced for a study of technical replicates of blood from a few donors (dated by TCRdb to 2016 to 2017). Counted from cysteine to phenylalanine, this CDR3 has 14 amino acids. Of the read, only the CDR3 DNA is kept; its 42 bases are in frame from base 1. The germline ends are 16 bases apart after V is trimmed by 5 bases and J by 8 bases. The germline V gene (reference sequence) supplies CDR1 PRHDT and CDR2 FYEKMQ. About this clone: Its target antigen remains unknown. The sample holds no much larger clone one base away, and base qualities are not on file.

The protocol used for the library was the immunoSEQ multiplex PCR assay. The immuneACCESS repertoire file appears here via TCRdb, limited to in-frame rearrangements. These files lack a portion of the clones; in checked studies, under half of the deficit traces to unresolved V genes, and the cause of the others is not known. This sample comprises roughly 76,000 clones, about 93% of them detected only once. Of the sample, about 0.4% is held by the ten largest clones. This clonotype originated in a human donor in good health. The sample was T cells isolated from PBMCs. The rearrangement combines TRBV13 with TRBJ2-1, with a tentative D gene TRBD2 over 5 matching bases. DNA sequence: TGTGCCAGCAGCCCCCGGGGTTTGGCCGATGAGCAGTTCTTC. This gives the protein CASSPRGLADEQFF.